The TCR beta chain described here comes from a study of shared clonotypes between healthy human individuals (dated by TCRdb to 2019 to 2021). Study-level background: Three men and two women, aged 18 to 49 years, made up the cohort. For each donor, CD4 naive and CD4 memory were each run on three plates, CD8 naive on two plates, and CD8 memory on one plate. To estimate repertoire size and how much clonotype sharing occurs between individuals, the study deeply sequenced the blood TCR repertoires of five or six healthy adults. Libraries were prepared and TCR repertoires were sequenced by different laboratories using diverse techniques, in order to increase sequencing depth and limit assay-specific biases. Between about 0.9 and 9 billion PBMCs per donor were obtained by leukapheresis. On the study overall, not on this receptor specifically: Naive subsets generally had larger estimated clonotype richness than memory subsets. Compared with non-shared clonotypes, clonotypes shared by all four sorted-subset donors had higher generation probabilities. Because the study included only a small number of donors, the genetic and exposure-history diversity represented was limited. Across a handful of donors, around 5% of naive CD4, roughly 3.5% of naive CD8, approximately 2.5% of memory CD4, and 0.3% to 0.45% of memory CD8 clonotypes were shared. Pairwise subsampling led to the expectation that sequencing depth would affect the degree of clonotype sharing among donors. Sampling was restricted to blood, and TCR repertoires in tissues likely differ from the TCR repertoires found in blood. Even with the large sequencing depth, rarefaction of the sorted-subset datasets indicated that sequencing was incomplete.

Using the deep immunoSEQ assay, multiplex PCR amplified TCR CDR3 regions from genomic DNA. Extracted genomic DNA from each cell subset was distributed evenly across all wells of several immunoSEQ 96-well plates, and each plate was treated as a replicate. For sorted subsets, around 200 ng genomic DNA, equal to about 30,000 T cell genomes, was loaded into each replicate PCR. Purified libraries were quantified with a Qubit 3.0 fluorometer, sized on a Bioanalyzer 2100, and re-quantified with the KAPA Library Quantification kit. Every immunoSEQ 96-well plate was sequenced on a dedicated single-read 150-cycle Illumina NextSeq 550 flow cell. For the original study's pipeline: Because the immunoSEQ output included only junctional sequences and no quality scores, the filtering could not be the same as the filtering used for full-length reads. To assign V/J genes and CDR3, sequences were annotated using PyIR, a Python wrapper for IgBLAST v1.9, with IMGT germline references. Reads with weak V/J assignments (E-value above 1e-6), missing CDR3, stop codons, out-of-frame junctions, or ambiguous translated residues were removed. V3J clonotypes were defined as sequences sharing an identical inferred V gene, J gene, and CDR3 amino acid sequence. To compute the percentage overlap between repertoires, the number of shared unique clonotypes was divided by the size of the smaller repertoire. RTK rarefaction, the Chao1 estimator, and Recon v2.1 estimates of unobserved clonotypes were used to assess repertoire richness. Generation probabilities for all TCRbeta clonotypes obtained by the gDNA method from a handful of donors were computed using OLGA. TCRdb holds this immuneACCESS table with in-frame rearrangements only. Some clones are missing; in checked studies, unresolved V genes explain under half, and the rest has no known cause. V, J and clone size were drawn from that table, and D and trimming were deduced from the DNA. Here the sample has about 2.1 million clones; roughly 91% occur a single time. In total, the top ten clones hold more than 1.5% of the sample.

As for this clone: The clone's antigen remains unknown. No qualities accompany the bases; no much larger clone lies one base away.

The CDR3 numbers 12 residues from cysteine through phenylalanine. Of the read, only the CDR3 DNA is kept; its 36 bases are in frame from base 1. V ends up 4 bases short and J 14 bases short, with an unmatched junction base count of 5. The germline V gene supplies CDR1 MNHNS and CDR2 SASEGT. CD8 naive samples consisted of CD45RO-negative cells that were positively selected for CCR7, yielding a CD45RA+CCR7+ population without TemRA cells. The donors were healthy, HIV-negative adults who had no recently reported acute infections or vaccinations. Every donor was a Caucasian adult residing in Nashville, Tennessee, USA. After blood collection by leukapheresis, PBMCs were isolated using Ficoll-Histopaque density gradient centrifugation and then cryopreserved in the vapor phase of liquid nitrogen. Analytical flow cytometry was used to check the purity and quantity of each magnetically sorted T cell population. Genomic DNA was isolated from every sorted fraction and measured by UV absorbance on a Nanodrop 2000c.

The TCR originated in a man between 18 and 35 years old in good health. Some clones in this sample may be carry-over from other donors' samples. Material for sequencing was naive CD8+ T cells from PBMCs. The sample's cell subset or site label, decoded: CD45RA+CCR7+. In this chain, TRBV6-1 is recombined with TRBJ2-1; 10 nucleotides in the junction match TRBD2. CDR3 loop: CASSVGLAIEFF. The sequence in DNA is TGTGCCAGCAGTGTGGGACTAGCGATAGAGTTCTTC.